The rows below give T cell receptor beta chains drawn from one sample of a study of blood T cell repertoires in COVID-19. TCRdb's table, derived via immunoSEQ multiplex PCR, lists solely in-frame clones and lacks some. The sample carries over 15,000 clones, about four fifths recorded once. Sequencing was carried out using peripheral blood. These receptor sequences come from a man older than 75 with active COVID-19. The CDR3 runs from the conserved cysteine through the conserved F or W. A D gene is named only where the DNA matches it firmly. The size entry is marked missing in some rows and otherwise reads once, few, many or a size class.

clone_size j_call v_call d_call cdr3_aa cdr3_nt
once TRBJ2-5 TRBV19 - CASSAGSGEETQYF TGTGCCAGTAGCGCCGGTAGCGGCGAGGAGACCCAGTACTTC
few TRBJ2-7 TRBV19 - CASSARGYEQYF TGTGCCAGTAGTGCCAGGGGCTACGAGCAGTACTTC
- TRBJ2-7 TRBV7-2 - CASRPQDGSSYEQYF TGTGCCAGCAGACCACAGGACGGCAGCTCCTACGAGCAGTACTTC
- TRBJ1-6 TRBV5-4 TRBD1 CANSSGTGNNSPLHF TGTGCCAACAGCTCCGGGACAGGGAATAATTCACCCCTCCACTTT
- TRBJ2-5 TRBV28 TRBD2 CATRTSGSQETQYF TGTGCCACCCGGACTAGCGGGTCCCAAGAGACCCAGTACTTC
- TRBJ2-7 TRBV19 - CASSVQPMTYEQYF TGTGCCAGTAGTGTACAGCCCATGACCTACGAGCAGTACTTC
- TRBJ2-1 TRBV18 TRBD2 CASSSQTSGSFEQFF TGTGCCAGCTCTTCCCAAACTAGCGGGAGTTTTGAGCAGTTCTTC
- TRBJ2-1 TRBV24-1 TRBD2 CATSDSRTSGSRGNEQFF TGTGCCACCAGTGATTCTAGGACTAGCGGGAGTCGAGGGAATGAGCAGTTCTTC
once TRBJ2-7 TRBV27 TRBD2 CASTLEREGVYEQYF TGTGCCAGCACCCTTGAGCGGGAGGGGGTCTACGAGCAGTACTTC
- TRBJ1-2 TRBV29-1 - CSVEYSNYGYTF TGCAGCGTTGAATACAGCAACTATGGCTACACCTTC
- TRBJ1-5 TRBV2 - CASRPGYYQPQHF TGTGCCAGCAGACCCGGGTACTATCAGCCCCAGCATTTT
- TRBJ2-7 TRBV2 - CASSEGGGMMIRLSHEQYF TGTGCCAGCAGTGAAGGGGGCGGGATGATGATTCGCCTATCCCACGAGCAGTACTTC
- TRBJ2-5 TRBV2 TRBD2 CASRPSGWQETQYF TGTGCCAGCAGGCCTAGCGGGTGGCAAGAGACCCAGTACTTC
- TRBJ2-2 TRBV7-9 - CASSLDPGRELFF TGTGCCAGCAGCTTAGACCCTGGCCGGGAGCTGTTTTTT
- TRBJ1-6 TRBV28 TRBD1 CASSFTPGTADNSPLHF TGTGCCAGCAGTTTCACCCCCGGGACAGCCGATAATTCACCCCTCCACTTT
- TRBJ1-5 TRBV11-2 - CASSFQGTNSNQPQHF TGTGCCAGCAGCTTCCAGGGTACCAATAGCAATCAGCCCCAGCATTTT
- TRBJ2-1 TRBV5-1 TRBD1 CASRVGRLSRGDRGNEQFF TGCGCCAGCAGGGTGGGGAGATTGAGTCGAGGGGACAGGGGTAATGAGCAGTTCTTC
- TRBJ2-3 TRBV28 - CASSRLSGRFSDTQYF TGTGCCAGCAGTCGCCTGAGCGGGCGATTCTCAGATACGCAGTATTTT